A single sample gave rise to the 4 T cell receptor beta chains below, sequenced in a study of T-cell memory formation after mild COVID-19. TCRdb reprocessed the 5' RACE reads with MiXCR, giving one entry per CDR3 protein. The sample lists under 600,000 distinct CDR3 sequences; 20% to 25% were seen once. The sequencing input was PBMCs or a T cell subset sorted from them (not recorded which). These receptors came from an adult woman who had mild COVID-19 (a few samples of this study predate the infection). Cell type and time point are not known.

The J gene is TRBJ2-7, the V gene TRBV25-1; 8 nucleotides agree with TRBD1. CDR1 MGHDK and CDR2 SYGVNS come from the germline V gene. After removal of 3 bases from V and 3 bases from J, the junction contained 7 bases not matched to a gene. This CDR3 is built from 15 residues. The CDR3 DNA reads TGTGCCAGCAGTGACCAGACAGGGGTAGGCTACGAGCAGTACTTC. It specifies CASSDQTGVGYEQYF.

This clonotype showed up many times. The chain couples TRBV7-6 to TRBJ1-3; unclear D gene. V shed 5 bases and J shed 0 bases, with 11 bases lying between them. The CDR3 sequence is 15 residues long. Germline CDR1 reads SGHVS; CDR2 reads FNYEAQ. The CDR3 protein is CASSPGSSSGNTIYF. The CDR3 region has the DNA TGTGCCAGCAGCCCCGGCTCGAGCTCTGGAAACACCATATATTTT.

This clonotype was recorded many times. The V and J genes are TRBV20-1 and TRBJ2-3; 8 bases match TRBD2. The germline V gene has CDR1 DFQATT and CDR2 SNEGSKA (reference sequence). This CDR3 has 14 amino acids. V dropped 6 bases and J dropped 4; count of bases not matched to a gene: 9. CDR3 nucleotide sequence: TGCAGTGCCCTGAGCGGGGGCCACTCAGATACGCAGTATTTT. Protein sequence: CSALSGGHSDTQYF.

This clonotype was counted a few times. J is TRBJ1-2 and V is TRBV30, with 9 bases aligning to TRBD1. This CDR3 contains 11 residues. CDR1 GTSNPN and CDR2 SVGIG come from the germline V gene (reference sequence). With V trimmed by 5 bases and J by 7 bases, 2 bases remained unmatched. The CDR3 DNA follows: TGTGCCTGGGAGGACAGGGGTGGCTACACCTTC. This translates into CAWEDRGGYTF.